Listed below are T cell receptor beta chains from one sample, sequenced in a study of identical twins. TCRdb itself ran the 5' RACE reads through MiXCR, one entry per CDR3 protein. In the table there are about 570,000 distinct CDR3 sequences, 9.5% to 10% of which are singletons. The same sample was also studied in work on yellow fever vaccine responses in identical twins.

Specimen: PBMCs. These receptors all stem from a woman aged 18-35 years in good health. CDR3s include the opening cysteine and the closing phenylalanine or tryptophan. The D gene is left open where the match is weak. A clone size is listed for some rows: how often the clone was seen (once, few, many), or a class if it is expanded.

V gene	clone size	J gene	D gene	CDR3 protein	CDR3 DNA
TRBV18	-	TRBJ2-5	-	CASSLDTGETQYF	TGTGCCAGCTCCCTGGACACCGGGGAGACCCAGTACTTC
TRBV3-1	many	TRBJ2-2	-	CASSQGRGAGELFF	TGTGCCAGCAGCCAAGGAAGAGGGGCCGGGGAGCTGTTTTTT
TRBV6-1	-	TRBJ2-2	TRBD2	CASKRPSGSTNTGELFF	TGTGCCAGCAAGCGGCCTAGCGGGAGTACGAACACCGGGGAGCTGTTTTTT
TRBV2	many	TRBJ1-1	-	CASSVNRPDGEAFF	TGTGCCAGCAGTGTTAATCGACCGGACGGTGAAGCTTTCTTT
TRBV11-2	many	TRBJ2-6	-	CASRPTEGGISTGANVLTF	TGTGCCAGCAGACCCACGGAGGGGGGAATTTCTACTGGGGCCAACGTCCTGACTTTC
TRBV5-1	many	TRBJ2-7	-	CASSLVTPYEQYF	TGCGCCAGCAGCTTGGTAACCCCCTACGAGCAGTACTTC
TRBV29-1	-	TRBJ2-7	TRBD2	CSVLYPGGSRSYEQYF	TGCAGCGTTCTATACCCGGGGGGGAGTCGCTCCTACGAGCAGTACTTC
TRBV28	-	TRBJ2-7	-	CASSRTRVPPYEQYF	TGTGCCAGCAGCCGTACAAGGGTGCCGCCCTACGAGCAGTACTTC
TRBV20-1	many	TRBJ2-7	TRBD1	CSATGTGVYEQYF	TGCAGTGCTACCGGGACAGGGGTATACGAGCAGTACTTC
TRBV28	few	TRBJ2-1	TRBD2	CASSETSGVVNEQFF	TGTGCCAGCAGCGAGACTAGCGGGGTTGTCAATGAGCAGTTCTTC